This T cell receptor beta chain emerged from a study of T cells in Graves' hyperthyroidism and ophthalmopathy. This clonotype has just a few counts. RNA transcripts yielded amplified TCR beta CDR3 regions. A set of HTBI primers served as the primers for a first-round RT-PCR of the TCR CDR3. TCRdb used MiXCR to reprocess the multiplex PCR reads, holding one entry per CDR3 protein. The sample lists around 300,000 distinct CDR3 sequences, around 14% occurring once. Looked up from germline, CDR1 is SGHTA and CDR2 is FQGNSA. The junction had 5 bases not matched to a gene; V was cut back by 3 bases and J by 6 bases. The CDR3 length is 14 residues.

This TCR was recovered from a woman aged 25 to 45 with Graves' hyperthyroidism. Source material: blood. The rearrangement uses TRBV7-2 and TRBJ2-3; 8 bases match TRBD2. This chain's CDR3 is CASSFSGIGDTQYF. Here the CDR3 DNA reads TGTGCCAGCAGCTTTAGCGGGATTGGGGATACGCAGTATTTT. The complete variable domain, with remaining parts taken from reference TRBV7-2 and TRBJ2-3, reads GAGVSQSPSNKVTEKGKDVELRCDPISGHTALYWYRQSLGQGLEFLIYFQGNSAPDKSGLPSDRFSAERTGGSVSTLTIQRTQQEDSAVYLCASSFSGIGDTQYFGPGTRLTVL.